The 8 T cell receptor beta chains in this list originate from one sample, sequenced in a study of cytomegalovirus exposure and HLA in healthy donors. With 60 Vbeta and 13 Jbeta primers, the PCR was carried out. Measured with immunoSEQ multiplex PCR; TCRdb has only the in-frame clones, and not every one. The table has 200,000 to 250,000 clones, about 82% seen once. The sample was PBMCs. These receptors all stem from a man aged 30-40 years in good health and CMV-seronegative.

The chain couples TRBV7-8 to TRBJ1-1; TRBD1 is a possible D gene (6 bases). The CDR3 length is 13 residues. Between the trimmed V and J ends, which lost 3 bases and 6 bases, there was a span of 11 bases. Germline CDR1 reads SGHVS; CDR2 reads FQNEAQ. CDR3 loop: CASSFGRGAEAFF. DNA for the CDR3: TGTGCCAGCAGCTTTGGCAGGGGCGCTGAAGCTTTCTTT.

This clone was observed once. V and J are TRBV28 and TRBJ1-6; 7 positions match TRBD1. J gave up 0 bases and V 3 bases, and 8 bases lay outside the gene matches. Germline lookup yields CDR1 MDHEN and CDR2 SYDVKM. CDR3 length: 18 residues. CDR3 DNA: TGTGCCAGCAGTTTTAGAAGGACAGGAGGCTCCTATAATTCACCCCTCCACTTT. Translating it yields CASSFRRTGGSYNSPLHF.

The chain is built from TRBV29-1 and TRBJ1-2, with 7 bases lining up with TRBD1. The V segment lost 2 bases and the J segment 2 bases; nucleotides outside the gene matches: 5. Germline CDR1 SQVTM, CDR2 ANQGSEA. The CDR3 runs 14 residues. The CDR3 nucleotides are TGCAGCGTTGAAAATGACAGGGCAAACTATGGCTACACCTTC. This gives the protein CSVENDRANYGYTF.

The chain employs TRBV6-5 and TRBJ1-1; no reliable D call. The CDR3 loop spans 13 amino acids. Germline V CDR1 and CDR2: MNHEY, SVGAGI. Trimming stripped 2 bases from V and 5 bases from J, with 9 bases between. The CDR3 protein is CASSYTHKTEAFF. Here the CDR3 DNA reads TGTGCCAGCAGTTACACCCACAAGACTGAAGCTTTCTTT.

V gene TRBV6-6 combines with J gene TRBJ1-2; maybe TRBD1 (5 bases). Trimming took off 0 bases at V and 8 bases at J, with 19 bases between the two ends. This CDR3 region has 16 residues. Germline CDR1 MNHNY, CDR2 SVGAGI (reference sequence). CDR3 DNA: TGTGCCAGCAGTTACTCGAGTGGACAAGGGGTCCTGGGCTACACCTTC. It specifies CASSYSSGQGVLGYTF.

This chain uses TRBV6-1 with TRBJ2-6; D may be TRBD1 (5 bases). The germline CDR1 and CDR2 sequences are MNHNS and SASEGT. The CDR3 has 17 residues. The V gene lost 1 base and the J gene lost 2 bases, with 12 bases spanning the gap. CDR3: CASSEVQGSTGANVLTF. Written as DNA, the CDR3 is TGTGCCAGCAGTGAAGTGCAGGGTAGCACTGGGGCCAACGTCCTGACTTTC.

The V call is TRBV10-3, the J call TRBJ2-2; unclear D gene. Trimming cost V 7 bases and J 0 bases, with 9 bases left between them. Germline V gene lookup returns CDR1 ENHRY and CDR2 SYGVKD. The CDR3 sequence is 14 residues long. CDR3 amino acids: CAIKRTANTGELFF. For the CDR3, the DNA is TGTGCCATCAAGCGAACTGCGAACACCGGGGAGCTGTTTTTT.

The chain carries TRBV5-6 and TRBJ1-6, with 9 bases that match TRBD1. In germline, CDR1 is SGHDT, CDR2 YYEEEE. The CDR3 contains 14 residues. Trimming cost V 4 bases and J 6 bases; bases outside gene matches: 2. CDR3 nucleotides: TGTGCCAGCAGCCTACAGGGGGCTAATTCACCCCTCCACTTT. Protein sequence: CASSLQGANSPLHF.